This T cell receptor (beta chain) stems from a study of blood T cell repertoires in COVID-19. The V segment lost 3 bases and the J segment 7 bases; nucleotides outside the gene matches: 8. Germline V CDR1 and CDR2: KGHSH, LQKENI. The CDR3 spans 16 residues. Using immunoSEQ multiplex PCR, the repertoire was profiled, and TCRdb retains in-frame clones only, with some absent. The sample records over 60,000 clones, about 88% being singletons. The receptor was derived from a man older than 75 with acute or convalescent COVID-19. The V call is TRBV18, the J call TRBJ2-1, with 11 bases matching TRBD2. Sequencing was carried out using peripheral blood. Here the CDR3 DNA reads TGTGCCAGCTCACCTTTCCTAGCGGGAGGACGGAATGAGCAGTTCTTC. Translating it yields CASSPFLAGGRNEQFF.